One and the same sample provided the 25 T cell receptor beta chains below, sequenced in a study of beta chain features in type 1 diabetes. Notes on the study in general: Researchers report that Type 1 diabetes patients had moderately but significantly shorter TCRB CDR3s across all four CD4+ subsets.

The authors reverse transcribed all of the isolated RNA, so sequencing captured expressed TCRB transcripts. Profiling relied on immunoSEQ multiplex PCR, and the TCRdb table lists in-frame clones only, not all of them. Here the sample spans hundreds of thousands of clones, roughly an eighth being singletons. Their antigens are not known. Sequences were obtained from naive CD4+ T cells from blood. These receptors originate from a man between 18 and 29 years old with type 1 diabetes.

The chain has TRBV30 and TRBJ2-3, with TRBD2 identical over 9 bases. The trim removed 2 bases at V and 1 base at J, leaving 13 bases unmatched. Germline V gene data show CDR1 as GTSNPN and CDR2 as SVGIG (reference sequence). The CDR3 runs to 18 residues. In DNA, the CDR3 is TGTGCCTGGAGTAGACACCGGTCAGCGGGGGGCCGCACAGATACGCAGTATTTT. Encoded protein: CAWSRHRSAGGRTDTQYF.

The rearrangement links TRBV29-1 to TRBJ1-2; 8 nucleotides agree with TRBD1. There are 16 residues in the CDR3. After removal of 2 bases from V and 4 bases from J, the junction contained 12 bases not matched to a gene. Germline V gives CDR1 SQVTM, CDR2 ANQGSEA. The CDR3, as DNA: TGCAGCGTTGAACCTCGCTGGACAGGGACCCCCTATGGCTACACCTTC. This codes for CSVEPRWTGTPYGYTF.

The chain links TRBV6-1 to TRBJ1-5; no clear D. The germline CDR1 and CDR2 sequences are MNHNS and SASEGT. The CDR3 runs to 12 residues. Trimming removed 2 bases at V and 5 bases at J, with 4 bases between. The CDR3 loop reads CASSELHQPQHF. In nucleotides, the CDR3 is TGTGCCAGCAGTGAACTCCATCAGCCCCAGCATTTT.

The table lists this clone with a few counts. The V call is TRBV10-3, the J call TRBJ1-1; D is unresolved. There are 13 residues in the CDR3. V dropped 4 bases and J dropped 5 bases, with 11 bases sitting between them. Germline V gene sequence: CDR1 ENHRY, CDR2 SYGVKD. The CDR3 DNA sequence: TGTGCCATCAGTGGGAACAGCGGGACTGAAGCTTTCTTT. Amino acids: CAISGNSGTEAFF.

This clone showed up just a few times. This sequence joins TRBV2 and TRBJ1-5, with 9 bases matching TRBD1. Germline CDR1 and CDR2: SNHLY and FYNNEI. The J segment lost 0 bases and the V segment lost 3 bases, leaving 6 bases of the junction unmatched. This CDR3 contains 17 residues. The DNA for the CDR3 is TGTGCCAGCAGTGAGGGGGACAGGGCGTATAGCAATCAGCCCCAGCATTTT. Translation gives CASSEGDRAYSNQPQHF.

The chain carries TRBV7-9 and TRBJ1-1; D unclear. CDR3 length: 14 amino acids. The germline V and J ends were trimmed by 4 bases and 1 base, with 10 bases remaining between them. From germline, CDR1 is SEHNR and CDR2 FQNEAQ (reference sequence). The CDR3 nucleotides are TGTGCCAGCAGCTCACTCCAATGGAACACTGAAGCTTTCTTT. This encodes CASSSLQWNTEAFF.

This clone has only a few counts. The genes are TRBV30 and TRBJ2-3; 8 bases align to TRBD1. V gave up 7 bases and J gave up 4 bases; unmatched junction bases: 7. The CDR3 covers 13 residues. The germline CDR1 and CDR2 sequences are GTSNPN and SVGIG (reference sequence). CDR3 sequence (DNA): TGTGCCTCGACGACAGGGGTGGCAGATACGCAGTATTTT. Encoded protein: CASTTGVADTQYF.

This clone occurred a few times. The CDR3 loop is CARRTAARYTF. CDR3 sequence (DNA): TGTGCCAGACGGACAGCGGCCCGGTACACCTTC. The rearrangement links TRBV27 to TRBJ1-2, with D possibly TRBD1 on 6 matching bases. V was shortened by 9 bases and J by 11 bases, with 16 bases between the two germline ends. Per the germline V gene, CDR1 is MNHEY and CDR2 is SMNVEV (reference sequence). The CDR3 has 11 residues.

This clone was counted only a few times. The chain joins TRBV27 to TRBJ2-7; D is uncertain. V was pared by 6 bases and J by 9 bases, with 15 bases between. Germline CDR1 MNHEY, CDR2 SMNVEV (reference sequence). The CDR3 contains 12 residues. The CDR3 loop reads CASRSDVERQYF. In nucleotides, the CDR3 is TGTGCCAGCAGGAGTGACGTGGAAAGGCAGTACTTC.

As to this clone: Compared with germline, one end of the junction differs, possibly owing to a read error. This rearrangement joins TRBV4-1 to TRBJ2-3; no reliable D call. Germline V gene data show CDR1 as MGHRA and CDR2 as YSYEKL. The CDR3 consists of 14 residues. The CDR3 region is CTSSQESQSDTQYF. DNA for the CDR3: TGCACCAGCAGCCAAGAGTCCCAGTCAGATACGCAGTATTTT.

The rearrangement links TRBV5-4 to TRBJ2-3; 10 positions agree with TRBD1. V lost 5 bases and J lost 2; bases outside the gene matches: 8. Germline values: CDR1 SGHNT, CDR2 YYREEE (reference sequence). The CDR3 has 16 residues. CDR3 bases: TGTGCCAGCAGTTTGACAGGGGGCGTTATCACAGATACGCAGTATTTT. It encodes CASSLTGGVITDTQYF.

J is TRBJ2-2 and V is TRBV2; D call uncertain. The V end was cut by 8 bases, the J end by 0 bases, with 16 bases between. This CDR3 region has 16 residues. Germline V gene sequence: CDR1 SNHLY, CDR2 FYNNEI. The CDR3 loop reads CASVPGSSPNTGELFF. As DNA, the CDR3 is TGTGCCAGCGTCCCTGGATCCTCTCCGAACACCGGGGAGCTGTTTTTT. Full variable domain (outside the CDR3, taken from reference TRBV2 and TRBJ2-2): EPEVTQTPSHQVTQMGQEVILRCVPISNHLYFYWYRQILGQKVEFLVSFYNNEISEKSEIFDDQFSVERPDGSNFTLKIRSTKLEDSAMYFCASVPGSSPNTGELFFGEGSRLTVL.

This clone was found a few times. The V gene is TRBV4-1, the J gene TRBJ1-2; weak D call: TRBD1 (5 bases). Germline V gene lookup returns CDR1 MGHRA and CDR2 YSYEKL. The CDR3 runs 15 residues. The V end lost 1 base, the J end lost 2 bases, and 11 bases lay between the germline ends. The CDR3 here is CASSQGGTVNYGYTF. The DNA of the CDR3 is TGCGCCAGCAGCCAAGGGGGGACGGTGAACTATGGCTACACCTTC.

The gene calls are TRBV5-1 and TRBJ1-5; maybe TRBD1 (6 bases). The germline V and J ends were trimmed by 4 bases and 5 bases, with 13 bases remaining between them. CDR1 is SGHRS and CDR2 is YFSETQ in the germline V gene. This CDR3 has 14 amino acids. The CDR3 here is CASSPEGGDQPQHF. CDR3 nucleotide sequence: TGCGCCAGCAGCCCGGAAGGGGGGGATCAGCCCCAGCATTTT.

This clone was observed a few times. At the DNA level, this CDR3 is encoded by other sequences in the same sample as well. The J gene is TRBJ2-7, the V gene TRBV27, with TRBD1 as a possible D gene (5 bases). CDR3 length: 13 residues. V was clipped by 4 bases and J by 3 bases, with 10 bases between them. The germline CDR1 and CDR2 sequences are MNHEY and SMNVEV (reference sequence). This chain's CDR3 is CASSSRAHYEQYF. The DNA for the CDR3 is TGTGCCAGCAGTTCCAGGGCCCACTACGAGCAGTACTTC.

This clone was counted between two and nine times. The J gene is TRBJ2-4, the V gene TRBV9; possibly TRBD1 for D (6 bases). The CDR3 sequence is 16 residues long. Trimming stripped 1 base from V and 6 bases from J, with 17 bases between. The germline CDR1 and CDR2 sequences are SGDLS and YYNGEE. The CDR3 spells CASSVSPQDSLNIQYF. The CDR3 nucleotides are TGTGCCAGCAGCGTAAGTCCCCAGGACAGCTTAAACATTCAGTACTTC.

This clone appeared a single time. This chain connects TRBV7-2 to TRBJ2-7; 8 nucleotides agree with TRBD1. V was clipped by 1 base and J by 2 bases; unmatched bases: 1. This CDR3 comprises 14 residues. The germline V gene has CDR1 SGHTA and CDR2 FQGNSA. CDR3 residues: CASSLGTGPYEQYF. DNA of the CDR3: TGTGCCAGCAGCTTAGGGACAGGGCCCTACGAGCAGTACTTC.

This sequence joins TRBV25-1 and TRBJ1-2; D ambiguous. CDR3 size: 13 residues. In germline, CDR1 is MGHDK, CDR2 SYGVNS. The germline V and J ends were trimmed by 3 bases and 6 bases, with 11 bases remaining between them. This CDR3 is CASSDQRVDGYTF. As DNA, the CDR3 is TGTGCCAGCAGTGATCAGCGAGTAGATGGCTACACCTTC.

The rearrangement uses TRBV27 and TRBJ2-2; 8 positions agree with TRBD1. The CDR3 is 14 amino acids. Trimming at V came to 5 bases and at J to 5 bases, leaving 4 bases not matched to a gene. CDR1 is MNHEY and CDR2 is SMNVEV in the germline V gene (reference sequence). DNA for the CDR3: TGTGCCAGCAGTCACGGACAGGGAACCGGGGAGCTGTTTTTT. Translated, it gives CASSHGQGTGELFF.

This sequence joins TRBV14 and TRBJ1-2; unclear D gene. V was cut by 4 bases and J by 2 bases, with 11 bases left in between. Germline V gives CDR1 SGHDN, CDR2 FVKESK. The CDR3 totals 14 residues. The CDR3 sequence is CASSPRAANYGYTF. The CDR3 DNA reads TGTGCCAGCAGCCCTCGGGCAGCCAACTATGGCTACACCTTC.

This clone showed up just a few times. The gene calls are TRBV29-1 and TRBJ1-2; 12 bases line up with TRBD1. Germline assignment: CDR1 SQVTM and CDR2 ANQGSEA. V lost 7 bases to trimming and J lost 8 bases; unmatched junction nucleotides: 11. The CDR3 is 14 residues long. CDR3 residues: CSAHPGQGAQGYTF. CDR3 DNA sequence: TGCAGCGCTCACCCGGGACAGGGGGCGCAGGGCTACACCTTC.

This clone has more than one count but fewer than ten. The V gene is TRBV10-3, the J gene TRBJ2-5, with TRBD1 identical over 7 bases. This CDR3 contains 15 residues. In germline, CDR1 is ENHRY, CDR2 SYGVKD. Losses at the gene ends were 6 bases for V and 5 bases for J; bases not matched to a gene: 12. Written as DNA, the CDR3 is TGTGCCATCAGCGCCCAGACAGGGAATTGGGAGACCCAGTACTTC. This gives the protein CAISAQTGNWETQYF.

The rearrangement uses TRBV27 and TRBJ1-2; TRBD1 agrees at 7 bases. Germline loops: CDR1 MNHEY, CDR2 SMNVEV (reference sequence). The CDR3 spans 13 residues. Losses at the gene ends were 8 bases for V and 4 bases for J; bases not matched to a gene: 7. This CDR3 reads CASAPGDSYGYTF. CDR3 DNA sequence: TGTGCCAGCGCTCCGGGGGACAGCTATGGCTACACCTTC.

This chain joins TRBV7-3 and TRBJ1-1; 8 nucleotides line up with TRBD1. Per the germline V gene, CDR1 is SGHTA and CDR2 is FQGTGA. This CDR3 region has 15 residues. The ends lost 2 bases at V and 1 base at J; junction bases unmatched: 3. CDR3: CASSLGDRQNTEAFF. DNA for the CDR3: TGTGCCAGCAGCTTAGGGGACAGGCAGAACACTGAAGCTTTCTTT.

The chain employs TRBV4-2 and TRBJ1-5; possible D gene TRBD1, 5 bases. V lost 0 bases to trimming and J lost 2 bases, with 11 bases between them. This CDR3 has 16 residues. The V gene's germline CDR1 is LGHNA and CDR2 YNFKEQ. CDR3 coding DNA: TGTGCCAGCAGCCAAGAACGGGGGACGGGCAATCAGCCCCAGCATTTT. Encoded protein: CASSQERGTGNQPQHF.